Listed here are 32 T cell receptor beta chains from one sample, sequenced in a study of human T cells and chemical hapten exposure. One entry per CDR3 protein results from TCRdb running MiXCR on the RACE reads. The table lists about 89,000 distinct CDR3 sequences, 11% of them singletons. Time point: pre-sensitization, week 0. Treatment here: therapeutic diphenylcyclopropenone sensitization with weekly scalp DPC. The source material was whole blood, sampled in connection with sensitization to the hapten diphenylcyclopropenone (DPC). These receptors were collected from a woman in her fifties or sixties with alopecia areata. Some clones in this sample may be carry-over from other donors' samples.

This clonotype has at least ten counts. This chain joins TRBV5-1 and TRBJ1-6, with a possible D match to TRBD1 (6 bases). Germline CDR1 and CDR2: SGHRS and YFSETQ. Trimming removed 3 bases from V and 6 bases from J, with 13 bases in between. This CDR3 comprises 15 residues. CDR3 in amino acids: CASSSETGSNSPLHF. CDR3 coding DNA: TGCGCCAGCAGCTCTGAGACAGGTTCTAATTCACCCCTCCACTTT.

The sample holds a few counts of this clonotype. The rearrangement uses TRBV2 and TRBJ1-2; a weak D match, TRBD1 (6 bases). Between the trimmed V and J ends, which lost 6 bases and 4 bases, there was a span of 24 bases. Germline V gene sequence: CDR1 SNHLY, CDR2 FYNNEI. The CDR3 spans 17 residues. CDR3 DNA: TGTGCCAGCAGGGTACAGGGCTTTTGGGCCAGGGGCTATGGCTACACCTTC. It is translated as CASRVQGFWARGYGYTF. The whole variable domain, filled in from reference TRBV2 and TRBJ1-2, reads EPEVTQTPSHQVTQMGQEVILRCVPISNHLYFYWYRQILGQKVEFLVSFYNNEISEKSEIFDDQFSVERPDGSNFTLKIRSTKLEDSAMYFCASRVQGFWARGYGYTFGSGTRLTVV.

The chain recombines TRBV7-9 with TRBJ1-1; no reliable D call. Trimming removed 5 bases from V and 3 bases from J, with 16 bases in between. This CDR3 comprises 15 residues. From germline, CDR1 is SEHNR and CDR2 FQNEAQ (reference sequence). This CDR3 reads CASSPASSGDTEAFF. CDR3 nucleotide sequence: TGTGCCAGCAGCCCTGCCTCTAGTGGCGACACTGAAGCTTTCTTT.

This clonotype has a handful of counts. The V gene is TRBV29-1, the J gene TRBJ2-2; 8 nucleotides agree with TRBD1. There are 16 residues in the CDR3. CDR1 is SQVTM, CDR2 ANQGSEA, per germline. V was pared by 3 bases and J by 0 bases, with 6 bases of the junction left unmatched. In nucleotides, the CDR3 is TGCAGCGTTGAGGGACAGGAGATTGCGAACACCGGGGAGCTGTTTTTT. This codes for CSVEGQEIANTGELFF.

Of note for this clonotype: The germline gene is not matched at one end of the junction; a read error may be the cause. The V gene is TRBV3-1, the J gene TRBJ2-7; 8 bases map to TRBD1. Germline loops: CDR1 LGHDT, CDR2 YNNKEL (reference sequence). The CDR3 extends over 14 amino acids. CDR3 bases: TGTGCCAGCAGCCCACGACAGGGGCTGTACGTGCAGTACTTC. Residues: CASSPRQGLYVQYF.

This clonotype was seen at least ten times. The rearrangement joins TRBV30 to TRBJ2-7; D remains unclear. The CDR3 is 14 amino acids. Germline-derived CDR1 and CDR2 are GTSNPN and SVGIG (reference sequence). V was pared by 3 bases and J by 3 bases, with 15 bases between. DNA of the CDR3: TGTGCCTGGAGAGGCTCCCTAAGCCTCTACGAGCAGTACTTC. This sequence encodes CAWRGSLSLYEQYF.

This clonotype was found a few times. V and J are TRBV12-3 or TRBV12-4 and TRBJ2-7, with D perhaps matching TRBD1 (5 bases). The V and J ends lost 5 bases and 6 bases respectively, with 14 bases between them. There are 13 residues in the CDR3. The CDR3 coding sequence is TGTGCCAGCAGTCCCATCCAGGGCGGCGAGCAGTACTTC. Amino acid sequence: CASSPIQGGEQYF.

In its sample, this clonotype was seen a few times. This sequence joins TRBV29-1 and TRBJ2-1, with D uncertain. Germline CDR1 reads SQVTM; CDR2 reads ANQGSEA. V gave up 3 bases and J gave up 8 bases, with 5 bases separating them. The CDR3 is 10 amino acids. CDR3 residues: CSVDYDEQFF. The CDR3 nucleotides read TGCAGCGTTGATTACGATGAGCAGTTCTTC.

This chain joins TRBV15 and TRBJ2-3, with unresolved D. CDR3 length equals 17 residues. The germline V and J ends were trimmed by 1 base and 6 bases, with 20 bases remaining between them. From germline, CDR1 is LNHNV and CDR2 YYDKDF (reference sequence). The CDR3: CATSRGVLVMERDTQYF. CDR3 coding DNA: TGTGCCACCAGCAGAGGGGTGCTAGTCATGGAACGGGATACGCAGTATTTT.

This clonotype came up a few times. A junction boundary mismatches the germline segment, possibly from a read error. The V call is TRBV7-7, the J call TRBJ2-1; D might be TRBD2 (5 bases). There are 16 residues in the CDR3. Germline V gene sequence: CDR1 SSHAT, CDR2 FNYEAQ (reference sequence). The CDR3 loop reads CASSLDGGGSYNEQFF. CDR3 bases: TGTGCTAGCAGCTTGGACGGAGGTGGCTCCTACAATGAGCAGTTCTTC. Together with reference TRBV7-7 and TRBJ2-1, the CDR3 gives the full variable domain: GAGVSQSPRYKVTKRGQDVTLRCDPISSHATLYWYQQALGQGPEFLTYFNYEAQPDKSGLPSDRFSAERPEGSISTLTIQRTEQRDSAMYRCASSLDGGGSYNEQFFGPGTRLTVL.

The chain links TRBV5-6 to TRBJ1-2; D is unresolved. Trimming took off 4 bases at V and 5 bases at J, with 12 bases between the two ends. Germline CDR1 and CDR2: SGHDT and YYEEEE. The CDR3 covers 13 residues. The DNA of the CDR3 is TGTGCCAGCAGCGGGGAGAACCAGTATGGCTACACCTTC. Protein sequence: CASSGENQYGYTF.

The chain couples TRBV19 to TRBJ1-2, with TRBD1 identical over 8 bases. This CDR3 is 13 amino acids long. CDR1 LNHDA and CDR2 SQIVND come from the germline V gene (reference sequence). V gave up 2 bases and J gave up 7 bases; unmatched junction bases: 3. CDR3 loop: CASSILDRVGYTF. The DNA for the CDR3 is TGTGCCAGTAGTATATTGGACAGGGTTGGCTACACCTTC.

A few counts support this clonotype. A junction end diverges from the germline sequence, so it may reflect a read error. The DNA of the CDR3 is TGTGCCAGCAGCTCGGCACCCGGGACACAGACCACTGAAGTTTTCTTT. Translating gives CASSSAPGTQTTEVFF. The V and J genes are TRBV7-8 and TRBJ1-1; weak D call: TRBD1 (6 bases). CDR3 length: 16 residues. Germline V gene data show CDR1 as SGHVS and CDR2 as FQNEAQ.

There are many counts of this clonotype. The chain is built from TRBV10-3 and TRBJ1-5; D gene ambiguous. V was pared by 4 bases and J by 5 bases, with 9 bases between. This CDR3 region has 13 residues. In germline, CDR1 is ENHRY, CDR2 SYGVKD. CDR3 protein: CAISGAVDQPQHF. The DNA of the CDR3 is TGTGCCATCAGTGGGGCGGTTGATCAGCCCCAGCATTTT.

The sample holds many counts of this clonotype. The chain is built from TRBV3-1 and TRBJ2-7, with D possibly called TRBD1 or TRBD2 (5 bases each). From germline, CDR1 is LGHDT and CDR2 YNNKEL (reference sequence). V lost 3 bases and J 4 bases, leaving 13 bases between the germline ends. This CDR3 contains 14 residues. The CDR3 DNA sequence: TGTGCCAGCAGCCAGCAGGGTCGGGGTTACGAGCAGTACTTC. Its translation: CASSQQGRGYEQYF.

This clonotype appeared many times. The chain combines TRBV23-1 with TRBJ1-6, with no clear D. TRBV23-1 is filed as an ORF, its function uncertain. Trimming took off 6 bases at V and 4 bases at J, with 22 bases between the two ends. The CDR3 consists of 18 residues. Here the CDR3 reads CASRKALHRGLYNSPLHF. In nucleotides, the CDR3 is TGCGCCAGCAGAAAAGCTCTCCACCGCGGCCTTTATAATTCACCCCTCCACTTT.

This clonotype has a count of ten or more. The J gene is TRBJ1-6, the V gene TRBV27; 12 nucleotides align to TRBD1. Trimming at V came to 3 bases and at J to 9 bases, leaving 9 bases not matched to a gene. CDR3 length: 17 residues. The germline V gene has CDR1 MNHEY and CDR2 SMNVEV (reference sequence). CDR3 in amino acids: CASSFDPGQGAGSPLHF. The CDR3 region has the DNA TGTGCCAGCAGTTTCGATCCGGGACAGGGGGCAGGTTCACCCCTCCACTTT.

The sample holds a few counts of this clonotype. In nucleotides, the CDR3 is TGTGCCAGCAGTGAGCAACAGGGGCCTAGCACAGATACGCAGTATTTT. Its protein is CASSEQQGPSTDTQYF. The chain couples TRBV27 to TRBJ2-3, with 7 bases identical to TRBD1. The CDR3 is made up of 16 amino acids. V lost 5 bases and J lost 0; bases outside the gene matches: 8. Germline V CDR1 and CDR2: MNHEY, SMNVEV (reference sequence).

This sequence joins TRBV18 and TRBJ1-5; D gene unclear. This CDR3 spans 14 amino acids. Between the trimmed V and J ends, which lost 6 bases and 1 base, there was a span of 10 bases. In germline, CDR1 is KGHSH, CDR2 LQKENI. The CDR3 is CASSTEASNQPQHF. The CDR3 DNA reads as TGTGCCAGCTCCACCGAGGCGAGCAATCAGCCCCAGCATTTT.

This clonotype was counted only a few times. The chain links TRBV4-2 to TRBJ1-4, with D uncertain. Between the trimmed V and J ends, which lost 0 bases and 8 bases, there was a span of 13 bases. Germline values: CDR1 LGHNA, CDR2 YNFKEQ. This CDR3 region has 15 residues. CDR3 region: CASSQERATGEKLFF. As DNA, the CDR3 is TGTGCCAGCAGCCAAGAGAGGGCTACGGGGGAAAAACTGTTTTTT.

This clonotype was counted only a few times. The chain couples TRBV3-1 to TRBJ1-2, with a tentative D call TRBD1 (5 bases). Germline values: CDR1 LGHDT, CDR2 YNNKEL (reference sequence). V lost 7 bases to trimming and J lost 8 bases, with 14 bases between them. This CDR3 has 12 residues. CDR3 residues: CASTSGGLGYTF. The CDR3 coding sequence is TGTGCCAGCACCAGTGGGGGTCTAGGCTACACCTTC. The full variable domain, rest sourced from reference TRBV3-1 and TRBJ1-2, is DTAVSQTPKYLVTQMGNDKSIKCEQNLGHDTMYWYKQDSKKFLKIMFSYNNKELIINETVPNRFSPKSPDKAHLNLHINSLELGDSAVYFCASTSGGLGYTFGSGTRLTVV.

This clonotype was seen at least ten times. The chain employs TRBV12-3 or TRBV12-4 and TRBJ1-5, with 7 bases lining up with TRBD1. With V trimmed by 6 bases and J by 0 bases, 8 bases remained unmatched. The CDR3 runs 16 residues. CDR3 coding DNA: TGTGCCAGCAGAAGGGGGACAGACTATAGCAATCAGCCCCAGCATTTT. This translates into CASRRGTDYSNQPQHF.

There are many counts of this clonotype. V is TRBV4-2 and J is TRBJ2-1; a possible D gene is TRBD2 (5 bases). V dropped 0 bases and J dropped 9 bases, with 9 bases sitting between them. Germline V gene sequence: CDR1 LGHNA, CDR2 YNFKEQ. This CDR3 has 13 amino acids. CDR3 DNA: TGTGCCAGCAGCCAAGATCTAGCCATTGAGCAGTTCTTC. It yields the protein CASSQDLAIEQFF.

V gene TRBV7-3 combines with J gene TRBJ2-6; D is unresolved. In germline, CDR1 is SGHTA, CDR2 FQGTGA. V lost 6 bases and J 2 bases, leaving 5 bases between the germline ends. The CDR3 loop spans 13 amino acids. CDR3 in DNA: TGTGCCAGCAGTTTTACTGGGGCCAACGTCCTGACTTTC. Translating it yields CASSFTGANVLTF.

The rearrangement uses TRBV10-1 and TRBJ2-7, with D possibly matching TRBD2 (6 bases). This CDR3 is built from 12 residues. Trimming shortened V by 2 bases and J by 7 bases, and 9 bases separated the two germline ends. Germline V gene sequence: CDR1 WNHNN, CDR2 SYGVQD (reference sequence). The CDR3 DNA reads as TGCGCCAGCAGTGAGGGTAGCGGAGAGCAGTACTTC. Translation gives CASSEGSGEQYF.

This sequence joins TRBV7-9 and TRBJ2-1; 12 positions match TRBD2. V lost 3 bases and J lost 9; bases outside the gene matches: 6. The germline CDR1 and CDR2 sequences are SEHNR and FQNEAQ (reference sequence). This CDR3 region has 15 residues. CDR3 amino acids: CASSFSSGGAGEQFF. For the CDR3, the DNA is TGTGCCAGCAGCTTCTCTAGCGGGGGGGCCGGTGAGCAGTTCTTC.

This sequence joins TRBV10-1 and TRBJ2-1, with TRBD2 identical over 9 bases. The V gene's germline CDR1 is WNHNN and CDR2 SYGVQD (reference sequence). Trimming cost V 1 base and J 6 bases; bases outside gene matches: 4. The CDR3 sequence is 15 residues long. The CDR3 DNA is TGCGCCAGCAGTGAGTACGTAGCGGGGGTCAATGAGCAGTTCTTC. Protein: CASSEYVAGVNEQFF.

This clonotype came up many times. Here the CDR3 DNA reads TGTGCCAGCAGCCCTTCGAACTCAGGTCGTGGCACTGAAGCTTTCTTT. Translated: CASSPSNSGRGTEAFF. The V and J genes are TRBV7-9 and TRBJ1-1; D is unresolved. The CDR3 consists of 16 residues. V was trimmed by 5 bases and J by 4 bases, leaving 20 bases between them. Germline CDR1 SEHNR, CDR2 FQNEAQ (reference sequence).

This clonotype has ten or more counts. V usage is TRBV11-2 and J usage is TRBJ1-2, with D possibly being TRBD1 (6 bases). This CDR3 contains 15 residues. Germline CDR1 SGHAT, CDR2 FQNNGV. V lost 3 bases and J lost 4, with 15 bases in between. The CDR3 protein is CASSFVAQGLYGYTF. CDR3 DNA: TGTGCCAGCAGCTTCGTGGCGCAGGGGCTCTATGGCTACACCTTC.

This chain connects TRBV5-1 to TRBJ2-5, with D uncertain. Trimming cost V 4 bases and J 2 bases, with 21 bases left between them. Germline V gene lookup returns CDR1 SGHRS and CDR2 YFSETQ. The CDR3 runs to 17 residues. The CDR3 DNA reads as TGCGCCAGCAGCCTGGAACTTCAACCTAGGCGGCAAGAGACCCAGTACTTC. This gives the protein CASSLELQPRRQETQYF. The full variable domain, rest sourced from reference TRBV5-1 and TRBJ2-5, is KAGVTQTPRYLIKTRGQQVTLSCSPISGHRSVSWYQQTPGQGLQFLFEYFSETQRNKGNFPGRFSGRQFSNSRSEMNVSTLELGDSALYLCASSLELQPRRQETQYFGPGTRLLVL.

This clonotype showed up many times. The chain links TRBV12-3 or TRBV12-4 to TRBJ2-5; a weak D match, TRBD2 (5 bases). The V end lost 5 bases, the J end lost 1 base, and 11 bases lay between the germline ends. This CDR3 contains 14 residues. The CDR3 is CASSATGSQETQYF. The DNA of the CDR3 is TGTGCCAGCAGTGCAACGGGGTCCCAAGAGACCCAGTACTTC.

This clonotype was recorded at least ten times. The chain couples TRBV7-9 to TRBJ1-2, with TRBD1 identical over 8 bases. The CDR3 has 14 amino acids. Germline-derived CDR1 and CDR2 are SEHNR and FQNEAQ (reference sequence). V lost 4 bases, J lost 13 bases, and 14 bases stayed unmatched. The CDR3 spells CASSSLKGQGSITF. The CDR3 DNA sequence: TGTGCCAGCAGCTCACTAAAAGGACAGGGTTCTATCACCTTC.